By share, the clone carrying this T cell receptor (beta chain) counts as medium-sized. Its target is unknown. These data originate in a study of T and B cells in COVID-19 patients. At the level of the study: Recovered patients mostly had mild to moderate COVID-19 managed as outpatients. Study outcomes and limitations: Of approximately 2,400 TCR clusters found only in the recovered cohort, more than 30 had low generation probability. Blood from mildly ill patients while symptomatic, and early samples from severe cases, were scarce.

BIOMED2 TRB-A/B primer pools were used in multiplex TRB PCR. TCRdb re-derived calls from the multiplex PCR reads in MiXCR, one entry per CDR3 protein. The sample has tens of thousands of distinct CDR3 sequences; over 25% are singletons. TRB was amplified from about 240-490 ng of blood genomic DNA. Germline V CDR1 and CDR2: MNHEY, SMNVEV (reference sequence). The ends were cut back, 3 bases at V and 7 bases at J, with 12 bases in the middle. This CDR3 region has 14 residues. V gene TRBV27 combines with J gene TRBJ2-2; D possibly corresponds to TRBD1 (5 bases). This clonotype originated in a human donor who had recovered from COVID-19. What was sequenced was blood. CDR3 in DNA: TGTGCCAGCAGTTTTAGGCAGGGTAACGGGGAGCTGTTTTTT. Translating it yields CASSFRQGNGELFF.